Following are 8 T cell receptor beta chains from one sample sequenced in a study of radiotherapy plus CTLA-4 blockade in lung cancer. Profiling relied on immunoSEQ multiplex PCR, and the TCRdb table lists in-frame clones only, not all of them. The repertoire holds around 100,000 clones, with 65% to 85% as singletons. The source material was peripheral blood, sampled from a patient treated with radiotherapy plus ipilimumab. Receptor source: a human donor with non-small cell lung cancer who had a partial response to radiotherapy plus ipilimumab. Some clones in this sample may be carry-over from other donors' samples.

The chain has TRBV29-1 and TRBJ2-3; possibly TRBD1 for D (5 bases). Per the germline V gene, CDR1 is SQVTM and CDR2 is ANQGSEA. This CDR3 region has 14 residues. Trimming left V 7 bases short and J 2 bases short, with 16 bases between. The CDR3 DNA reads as TGCAGCGCCGACCCAGGGATTTACACAGATACGCAGTATTTT. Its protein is CSADPGIYTDTQYF.

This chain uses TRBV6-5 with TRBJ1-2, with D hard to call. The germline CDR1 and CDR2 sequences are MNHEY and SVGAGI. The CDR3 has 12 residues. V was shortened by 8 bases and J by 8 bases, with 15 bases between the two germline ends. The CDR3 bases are TGTGCCAGCGCCTCGAGAGCAAAGGGCTACACCTTC. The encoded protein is CASASRAKGYTF.

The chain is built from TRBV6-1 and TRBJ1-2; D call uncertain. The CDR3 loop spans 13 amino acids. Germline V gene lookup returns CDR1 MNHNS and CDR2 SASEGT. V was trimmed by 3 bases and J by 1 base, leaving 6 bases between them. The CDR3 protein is CASSESVNYGYTF. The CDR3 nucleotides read TGTGCCAGCAGTGAGTCCGTTAACTATGGCTACACCTTC.

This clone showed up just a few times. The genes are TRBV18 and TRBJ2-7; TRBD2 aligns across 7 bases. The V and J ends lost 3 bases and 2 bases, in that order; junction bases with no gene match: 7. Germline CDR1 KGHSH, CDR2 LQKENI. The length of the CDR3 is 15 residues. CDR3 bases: TGTGCCAGCTCACCTCGTGGCGGGGGAACCTACGAGCAGTACTTC. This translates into CASSPRGGGTYEQYF.

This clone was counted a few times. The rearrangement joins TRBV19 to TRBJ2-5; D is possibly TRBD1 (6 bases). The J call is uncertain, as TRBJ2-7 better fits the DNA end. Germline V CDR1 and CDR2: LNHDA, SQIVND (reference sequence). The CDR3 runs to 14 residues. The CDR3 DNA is TGTGCCAGTAGTAGAAAGACAGGTTCCTACGAGCAGTACTTC. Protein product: CASSRKTGSYEQYF.

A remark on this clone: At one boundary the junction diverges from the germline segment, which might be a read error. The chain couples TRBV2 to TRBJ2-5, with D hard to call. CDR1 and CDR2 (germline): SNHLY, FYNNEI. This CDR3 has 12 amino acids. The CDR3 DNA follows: TGTGCCAGCAGTTTACAGCAAGAGACCAAGTACTTC. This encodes CASSLQQETKYF.

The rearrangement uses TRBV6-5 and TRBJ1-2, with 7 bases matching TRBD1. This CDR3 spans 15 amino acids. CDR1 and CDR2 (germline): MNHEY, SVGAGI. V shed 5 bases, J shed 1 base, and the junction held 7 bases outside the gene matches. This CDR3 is CASSRGQRYNYGYTF. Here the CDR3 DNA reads TGTGCCAGCAGTCGGGGACAGAGGTATAACTATGGCTACACCTTC.

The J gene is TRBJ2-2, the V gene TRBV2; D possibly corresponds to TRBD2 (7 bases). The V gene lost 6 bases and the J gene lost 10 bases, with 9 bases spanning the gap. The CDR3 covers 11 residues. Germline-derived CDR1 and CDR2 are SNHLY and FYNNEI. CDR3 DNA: TGTGCCAGCAGGGGGGGGCAGGAGCTGTTTTTT. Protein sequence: CASRGGQELFF.